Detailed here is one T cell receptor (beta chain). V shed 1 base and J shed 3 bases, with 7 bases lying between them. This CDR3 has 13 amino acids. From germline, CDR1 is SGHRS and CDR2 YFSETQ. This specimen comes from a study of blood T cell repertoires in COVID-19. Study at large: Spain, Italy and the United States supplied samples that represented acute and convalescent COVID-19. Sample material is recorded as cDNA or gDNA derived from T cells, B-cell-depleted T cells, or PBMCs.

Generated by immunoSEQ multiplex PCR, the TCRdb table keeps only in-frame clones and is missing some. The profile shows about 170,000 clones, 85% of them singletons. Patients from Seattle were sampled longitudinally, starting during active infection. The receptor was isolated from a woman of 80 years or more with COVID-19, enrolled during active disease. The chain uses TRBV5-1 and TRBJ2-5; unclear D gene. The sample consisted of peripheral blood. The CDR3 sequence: CASSLNLKETQYF. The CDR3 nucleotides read TGCGCCAGCAGCTTGAACTTAAAAGAGACCCAGTACTTC.